This T cell receptor (beta chain) was obtained from a study of monozygotic twins with inflammatory bowel disease. The study, taken as a whole, reports: Limited statistical power may explain no repertoire similarity difference between concordant and discordant twins.

CDR3 length: 15 residues. Notes on this clonotype: Its cognate antigen is unknown.

cDNA synthesis was performed in eight separate reactions for each sample. Template switching appended UMIs that held a 6-nucleotide sample barcode. Following a re-call of the 5' RACE reads, TCRdb has one entry per CDR3 protein and lacks DNA. The table counts 400,000 to 500,000 distinct CDR3 sequences; around 2.3% lies in the top ten. Isolation of total RNA was performed on whole blood, with no prior T cell sorting. This chain joins TRBV12-3 or TRBV12-4 and TRBJ2-5. This sequence was found in a human donor with ulcerative colitis or Crohn's disease, or a healthy co-twin of an affected twin (not recorded which). Sequencing was performed on blood. CDR3 loop: CASSSPSKTSETQYF.